This TCR beta chain appears in the sequencing data of a study of regulatory T cells in long-lasting Graves disease. This clonotype was observed a handful of times. Antigen unknown. Study findings and constraints: Persistent disease exhibited a predilection for TRBV28, TRBJ1-2 and TRBJ2-5.

The CDR3 is 15 residues long. V dropped 7 bases and J dropped 7 bases, with 20 bases sitting between them. Germline values: CDR1 MNHNS, CDR2 SASEGT. Time point here: persistent/refractory GD, antithyroid drugs over 5 years with positive TRAb. Generation of the TCR library employed RNA extracted from PBMCs. TCR beta libraries were built with iRepertoire HTBI primers and Arm-PCR of CDR3 regions. TCRdb processed the multiplex PCR reads anew with MiXCR; each CDR3 protein has one entry. The sample contains hundreds of thousands of distinct CDR3 sequences, approximately 31% of which appear only once. V gene TRBV6-1 combines with J gene TRBJ1-3; maybe TRBD1 (6 bases). Sequences were derived from peripheral blood mononuclear cells (PBMCs), sampled when the disease was refractory, from a patient treated with antithyroid drugs. This sequence originates from a female donor with Graves disease. In nucleotides, the CDR3 is TGTGCCAGCACCGACCCGTGGACAGCTCGGAACACCATATATTTT. It encodes CASTDPWTARNTIYF.